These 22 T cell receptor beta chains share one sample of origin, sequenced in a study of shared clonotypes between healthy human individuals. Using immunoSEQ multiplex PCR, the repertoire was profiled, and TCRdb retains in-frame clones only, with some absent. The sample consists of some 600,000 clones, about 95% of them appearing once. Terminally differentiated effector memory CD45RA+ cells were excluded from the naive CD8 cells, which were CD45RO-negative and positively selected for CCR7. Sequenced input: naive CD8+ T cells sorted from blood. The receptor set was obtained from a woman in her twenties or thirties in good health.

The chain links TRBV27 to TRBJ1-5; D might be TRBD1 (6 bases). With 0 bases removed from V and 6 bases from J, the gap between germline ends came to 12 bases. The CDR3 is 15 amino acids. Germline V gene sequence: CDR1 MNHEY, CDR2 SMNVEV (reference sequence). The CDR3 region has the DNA TGTGCCAGCAGTTTATCGGGGGGGGCTCCTCAGCCCCAGCATTTT. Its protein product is CASSLSGGAPQPQHF.

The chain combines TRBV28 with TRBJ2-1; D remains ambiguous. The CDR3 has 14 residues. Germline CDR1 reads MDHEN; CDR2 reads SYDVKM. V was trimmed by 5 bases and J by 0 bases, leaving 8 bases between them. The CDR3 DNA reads TGTGCCAGCAGTCCTGTGAGCTCCTACAATGAGCAGTTCTTC. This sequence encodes CASSPVSSYNEQFF.

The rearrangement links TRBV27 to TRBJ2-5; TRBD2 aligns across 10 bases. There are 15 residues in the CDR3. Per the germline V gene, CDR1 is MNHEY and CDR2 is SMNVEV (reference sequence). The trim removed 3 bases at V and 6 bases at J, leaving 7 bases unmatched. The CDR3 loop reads CASSFGLAGVKTQYF. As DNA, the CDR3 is TGTGCCAGCAGTTTTGGTCTAGCGGGAGTGAAGACCCAGTACTTC.

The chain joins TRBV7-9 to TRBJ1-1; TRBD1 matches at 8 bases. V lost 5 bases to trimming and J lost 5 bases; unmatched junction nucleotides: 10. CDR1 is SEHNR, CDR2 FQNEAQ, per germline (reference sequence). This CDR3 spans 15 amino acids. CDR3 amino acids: CASSPATGDRTEAFF. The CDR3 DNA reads TGTGCCAGCAGCCCCGCGACAGGGGATCGGACTGAAGCTTTCTTT.

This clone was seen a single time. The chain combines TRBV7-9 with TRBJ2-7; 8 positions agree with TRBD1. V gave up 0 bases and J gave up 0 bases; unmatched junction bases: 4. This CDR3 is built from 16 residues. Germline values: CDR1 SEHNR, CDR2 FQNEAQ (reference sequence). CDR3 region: CASSLARGRSSYEQYF. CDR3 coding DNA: TGTGCCAGCAGCTTAGCCAGGGGGCGAAGCTCCTACGAGCAGTACTTC.

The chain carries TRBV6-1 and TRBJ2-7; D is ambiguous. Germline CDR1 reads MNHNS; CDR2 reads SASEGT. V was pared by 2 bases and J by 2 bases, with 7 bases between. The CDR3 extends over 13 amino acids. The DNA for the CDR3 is TGTGCCAGCAGTGAACTCGTGACCTACGAGCAGTACTTC. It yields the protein CASSELVTYEQYF.

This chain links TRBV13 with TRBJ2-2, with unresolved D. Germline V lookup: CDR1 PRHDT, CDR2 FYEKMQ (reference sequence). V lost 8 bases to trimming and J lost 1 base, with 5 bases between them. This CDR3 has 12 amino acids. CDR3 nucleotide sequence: TGTGCCAGCGGGGAGAACACCGGGGAGCTGTTTTTT. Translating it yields CASGENTGELFF.

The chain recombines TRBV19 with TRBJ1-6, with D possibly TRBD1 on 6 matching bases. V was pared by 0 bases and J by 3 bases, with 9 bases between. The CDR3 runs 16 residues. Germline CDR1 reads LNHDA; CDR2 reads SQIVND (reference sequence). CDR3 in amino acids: CASSIDRTDYNSPLHF. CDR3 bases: TGTGCCAGTAGTATAGATCGGACAGACTATAATTCACCCCTCCACTTT.

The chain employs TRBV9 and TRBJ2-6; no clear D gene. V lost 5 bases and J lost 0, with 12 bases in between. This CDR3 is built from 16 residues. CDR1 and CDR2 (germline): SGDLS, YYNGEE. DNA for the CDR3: TGTGCCAGCAGAGATCATGGAGACTCTGGGGCCAACGTCCTGACTTTC. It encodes CASRDHGDSGANVLTF.

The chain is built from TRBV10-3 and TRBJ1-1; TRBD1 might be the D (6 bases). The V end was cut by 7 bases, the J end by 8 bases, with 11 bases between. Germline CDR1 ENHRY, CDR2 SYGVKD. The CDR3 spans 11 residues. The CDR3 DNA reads TGTGCCATCATCGGGGGCGGGGAAGCTTTCTTT. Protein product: CAIIGGGEAFF.

The CDR3 reads CASSPGTVYGYTF. CDR3 in DNA: TGTGCCAGCTCACCAGGGACGGTGTATGGCTACACCTTC. The V and J genes are TRBV18 and TRBJ1-2; D is perhaps TRBD1 (5 bases). Looked up from germline, CDR1 is KGHSH and CDR2 is LQKENI. The CDR3 loop spans 13 amino acids. V lost 2 bases and J lost 5, with 9 bases in between. The full variable domain, rest sourced from reference TRBV18 and TRBJ1-2, is NAGVMQNPRHLVRRRGQEARLRCSPMKGHSHVYWYRQLPEEGLKFMVYLQKENIIDESGMPKERFSAEFPKEGPSILRIQQVVRGDSAAYFCASSPGTVYGYTFGSGTRLTVV.

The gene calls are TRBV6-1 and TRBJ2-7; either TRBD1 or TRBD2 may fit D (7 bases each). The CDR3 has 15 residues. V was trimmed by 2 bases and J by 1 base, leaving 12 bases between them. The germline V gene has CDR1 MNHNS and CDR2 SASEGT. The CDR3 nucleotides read TGTGCCAGCAGTGAAATCCAGGGGGGGTCCTACGAGCAGTACTTC. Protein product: CASSEIQGGSYEQYF.

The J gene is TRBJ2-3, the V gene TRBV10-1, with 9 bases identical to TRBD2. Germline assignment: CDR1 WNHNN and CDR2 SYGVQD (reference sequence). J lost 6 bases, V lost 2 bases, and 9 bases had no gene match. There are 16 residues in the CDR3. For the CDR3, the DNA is TGCGCCAGCAGTGAGACCGAGCGGGAGGAGTCGGATACGCAGTATTTT. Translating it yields CASSETEREESDTQYF.

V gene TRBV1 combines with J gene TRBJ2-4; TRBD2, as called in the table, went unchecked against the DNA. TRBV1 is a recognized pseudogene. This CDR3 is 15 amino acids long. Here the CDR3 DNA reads TGCACCAGCAGCCAAGATTCTAGCGGGAGAGGGTACAAGTACTTC. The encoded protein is CTSSQDSSGRGYKYF.

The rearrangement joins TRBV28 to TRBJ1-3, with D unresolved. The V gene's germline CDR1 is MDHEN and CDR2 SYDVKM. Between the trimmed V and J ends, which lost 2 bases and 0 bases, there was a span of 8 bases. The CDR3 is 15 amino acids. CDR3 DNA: TGTGCCAGCAGTTTAAAAAGATTCTCTGGAAACACCATATATTTT. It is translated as CASSLKRFSGNTIYF.

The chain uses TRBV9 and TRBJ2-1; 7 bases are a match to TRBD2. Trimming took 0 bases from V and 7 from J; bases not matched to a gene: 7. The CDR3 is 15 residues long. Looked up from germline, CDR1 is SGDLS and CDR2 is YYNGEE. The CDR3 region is CASSVAGRARNEQFF. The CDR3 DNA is TGTGCCAGCAGCGTAGCGGGGAGGGCCAGGAATGAGCAGTTCTTC.

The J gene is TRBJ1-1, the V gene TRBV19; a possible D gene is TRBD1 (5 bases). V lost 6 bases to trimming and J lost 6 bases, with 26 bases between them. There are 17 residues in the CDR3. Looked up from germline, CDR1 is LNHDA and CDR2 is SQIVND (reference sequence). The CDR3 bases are TGTGCCAGTAGGCTCGGCCAGGGAGGTGGGGTTTTCCCTGAAGCTTTCTTT. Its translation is CASRLGQGGGVFPEAFF.

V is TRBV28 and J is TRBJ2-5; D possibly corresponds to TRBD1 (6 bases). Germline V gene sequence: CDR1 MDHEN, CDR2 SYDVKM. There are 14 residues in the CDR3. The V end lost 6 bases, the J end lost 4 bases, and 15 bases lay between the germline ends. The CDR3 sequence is CASSPTGTGETQYF. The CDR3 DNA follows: TGTGCCAGCAGCCCTACAGGGACCGGAGAGACCCAGTACTTC.

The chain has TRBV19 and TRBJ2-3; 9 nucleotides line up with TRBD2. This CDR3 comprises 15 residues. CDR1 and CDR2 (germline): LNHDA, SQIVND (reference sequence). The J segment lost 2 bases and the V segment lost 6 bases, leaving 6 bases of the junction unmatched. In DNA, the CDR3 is TGTGCCAGTAGAGTTCTAGCGGGACCCACAGATACGCAGTATTTT. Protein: CASRVLAGPTDTQYF.

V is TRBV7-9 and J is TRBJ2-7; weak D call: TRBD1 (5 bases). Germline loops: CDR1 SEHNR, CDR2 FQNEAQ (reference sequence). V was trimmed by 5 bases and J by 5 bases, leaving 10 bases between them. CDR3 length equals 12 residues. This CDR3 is CASSPGFHEQYF. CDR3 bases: TGTGCCAGCAGCCCAGGGTTCCACGAGCAGTACTTC.

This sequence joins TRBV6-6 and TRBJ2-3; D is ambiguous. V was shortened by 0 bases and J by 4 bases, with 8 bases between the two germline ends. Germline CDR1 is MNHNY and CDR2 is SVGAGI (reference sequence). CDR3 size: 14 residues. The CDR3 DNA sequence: TGTGCCAGCAGTTACTCGACGGCTTCAGATACGCAGTATTTT. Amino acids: CASSYSTASDTQYF.

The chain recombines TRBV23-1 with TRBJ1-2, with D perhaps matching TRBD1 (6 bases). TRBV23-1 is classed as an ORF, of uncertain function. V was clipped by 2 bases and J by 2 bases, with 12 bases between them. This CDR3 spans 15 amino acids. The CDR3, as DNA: TGCGCCAGCAGTCAAGGGGGGGACAAAAACTATGGCTACACCTTC. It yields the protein CASSQGGDKNYGYTF.